This T cell receptor beta chain was identified during a study of blood T cell repertoires in COVID-19 (dated by TCRdb to the early 2020s). In terms of the full investigation: Samples covering the acute and convalescent phases of COVID-19 were provided by collaborators in the United States, Italy and Spain. Where available, HLA class I and class II types were obtained from metadata supplied by the sample provider rather than from assay-based typing. Deeply sampled blood TCRbeta repertoires from subjects exposed to, actively infected with, or recovered from COVID-19 were included in the dataset. The repertoires were made available in a free public database intended to serve as a resource for research on the immune response to SARS-CoV-2. Nearly every sample came with metadata listing a de-identified subject ID, COVID-19 status, age in years and sex. The samples were drawn from two sources: the first 160 participants of the ongoing ImmuneRACE study, and fewer than 1,500 subjects contributed by 6 global collaborators. The material from the prospective study consisted of cDNA or gDNA derived from T cells, B-cell-depleted T cells, or PBMCs.

The immunoSEQ Assay, a bias-controlled multiplex PCR, was used to amplify TCRbeta CDR3 regions from genomic DNA. The authors' analysis ran thus. The number of nucleated cells in each sample was estimated by amplification of reference gene primers within the assay. To quantify the absolute abundance of each unique TCRbeta CDR3 rearrangement, sequence reads were collapsed and filtered. Productive Simpson clonality was computed per sample as the square root of Simpson's diversity index over productive rearrangements. TCRdb obtained this table from immuneACCESS and retained in-frame rearrangements with V and J assigned. These tables miss some clones; where compared with another copy, unresolved V genes account for less than half of the shortfall, and the remainder is unexplained. The V and J calls and the clone size are those of that table, but D and trimming were determined from the DNA. The sample table shows 150,000 to 200,000 clones, and over 75% are seen once. The ten largest make up 8% to 13% of the sample.

Counted from cysteine to phenylalanine, this CDR3 has 14 amino acids. The kept DNA is CDR3 alone, 42 bases in frame from the first base. V gives up 1 base and J gives up 0 bases, and the segment between their germline ends measures 8 bases. CDR1 is given as SGHRS and CDR2 as YFSETQ, both from the germline V gene. With regard to this clone: Its antigen is unknown. No much larger clone is present one base from it, and per-base qualities are unavailable.

What the study reported, not specific to this receptor: Clinical and demographic metadata were provided uncurated, with the amount varying by source and participant.

Participants in the prospective study were enrolled through a virtual design, were aged 18 to 89 years, and lived in some 24 United States geographic areas. In the prospective study, cohorts were assigned on the basis of participant-reported clinical history obtained from a screening survey and a study questionnaire. ImmuneRACE Cohort 3 recovered participants were defined by two consecutive negative NP/OP PCR tests, healthcare professional clearance, or symptom resolution. Each participant in the prospective study had whole blood, serum and a nasopharyngeal or oropharyngeal swab collected by mobile phlebotomists. Prospective study participants could optionally give additional blood draws and questionnaires over an approximately two-month period. Blood samples from the prospective study were shipped frozen or at room temperature prior to DNA extraction.

The chain joins TRBV5-1 to TRBJ2-7; matching of 5 bases hints at TRBD1 as the D gene. Sequencing was performed on PBMCs or T cells enriched from blood (not recorded which). The sequence was collected from a man aged 50 or older who had recovered from COVID-19. The DNA sequence follows: TGCGCCAGCAGCTTGACAGGTATCTCCTACGAGCAGTACTTC. Its amino acids are CASSLTGISYEQYF.